The sequence of this TCR beta chain was determined in a study of T-cell memory formation after mild COVID-19 (dated by TCRdb to 2020 to 2023). Broadly, across the study: Most TCR sequence clusters were specific to one of the two donors. Two young, previously healthy adult volunteers, one female and one male, were included in the cohort. In a couple of donors, T-cell clones that expanded and contracted after mild COVID-19 were followed by sequencing TCRalpha and TCRbeta repertoires longitudinally.

Ficoll-Paque density gradient centrifugation was used to isolate PBMCs. General study outcomes and caveats: The study included only a couple of mild cases, and larger cohorts that include severe cases with pre-infection samples were judged to be necessary. Contracting CD4+ clones were found mainly in CM and EM memory subsets, while CD8+ clones were enriched in EMRA. SARS-CoV-2 specificity of the second-wave clones peaking on day 37 was not confirmed. Some responding clones were found in pre-infection memory, which suggests that pre-existing cross-reactive memory T cells took part in the SARS-CoV-2 response. Clones contracting from day 15 to 85 had balanced CD4/CD8 phenotypes, while a second wave expanding from day 15 to 37 was biased towards CD4+.

Details on this clonotype: The clone's antigen remains unknown. Base-call qualities are not available, and no considerably larger clone is one nucleotide away.

The CDR3, cysteine through phenylalanine, is 12 amino acids long. Left in the record is the CDR3 DNA by itself, 36 bases read in frame from the first base. CDR1 SNHLY and CDR2 FYNNEI are derived from the germline V gene. V loses 8 bases, J loses 3 bases, and the germline ends lie 11 bases apart. Reads for this sample came from an Illumina NovaSeq 6000. TCRalpha and TCRbeta cDNA libraries were built by 5'RACE with constant-segment primers, adding sample barcodes and unique molecular identifiers. Trizol reagent was used to extract RNA from every sample. Amplification of the libraries took two PCR steps, and the second step added a second sample barcode plus Illumina TruSeq adapters. Sequencing of libraries was performed on an Illumina NovaSeq with 2 x 150 bp paired-end reads. The paper's processing steps were these. Reads were demultiplexed and collapsed into UMI-guided consensus sequences with migec v1.2.7. With mixcr v2.1.11, UMI consensuses were aligned to TRA and TRB V and J templates and assembled into clonotypes. Expanded or contracted clonotypes were those called significant by both edgeR and NoisET, with noise models trained on biological replicates. For edgeR calls, the thresholds were a false discovery rate-adjusted p below 0.01 and a log2 fold-change of 1. PCA with hierarchical clustering of max-normalized trajectories of the 1000 most abundant clonotypes was used as exploratory dynamics analysis. Each responding clone was given a CD4 or CD8 phenotype based on the CD4+ and CD8+ repertoires, which had been sequenced separately. TCRdb passed the public sequencing reads through fastp at Q25 and MiXCR, retaining productive beta sequences. When rows share a CDR3 protein, they turn into one entry using the most common DNA and genes. The V and J calls were determined by TCRdb, not by the authors. Recorded for this sample are roughly 280,000 distinct CDR3 sequences; around 15% of them occurred a single time. The leading ten clones occupy 22% of the sample.

This chain is built from TRBV2 and TRBJ2-7, with the D call tentatively TRBD1 or TRBD2, each fitting 5 bases. This sequence was found in a man in his late teens or twenties who had mild COVID-19 (a few samples of this study predate the infection). The sample titles of this study are shuffled in the database, so cell type and time point are left out; the donor was told from shared clones. The source material was PBMCs or a T cell subset sorted from them (not recorded which). The DNA reads TGTGCCAGCCGGGGCTCGAGCTACGAGCAGTACTTC. The encoded protein is CASRGSSYEQYF.